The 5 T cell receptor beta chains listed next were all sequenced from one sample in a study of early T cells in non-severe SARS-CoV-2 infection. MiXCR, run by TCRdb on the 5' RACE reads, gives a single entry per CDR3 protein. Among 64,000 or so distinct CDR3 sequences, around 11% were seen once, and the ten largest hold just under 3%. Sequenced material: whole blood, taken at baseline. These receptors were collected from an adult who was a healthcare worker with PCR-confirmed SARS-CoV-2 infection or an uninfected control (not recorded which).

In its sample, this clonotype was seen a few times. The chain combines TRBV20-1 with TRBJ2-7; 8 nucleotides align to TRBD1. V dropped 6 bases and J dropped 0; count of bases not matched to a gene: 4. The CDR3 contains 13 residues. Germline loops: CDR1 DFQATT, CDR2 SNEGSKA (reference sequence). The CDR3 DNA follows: TGCAGTGCCCGGGACAGGCTCTCCTACGAGCAGTACTTC. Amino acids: CSARDRLSYEQYF.

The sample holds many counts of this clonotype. The CDR3 DNA sequence: TGTGCCAGCAGTTTATCAACAGGGAGTGGAGTACGAACTGAAGCTTTCTTT. Translated, it gives CASSLSTGSGVRTEAFF. The J gene is TRBJ1-1, the V gene TRBV28; a weak D match, TRBD1 (6 bases). Germline V gene sequence: CDR1 MDHEN, CDR2 SYDVKM. Trimming took 1 base from V and 5 from J, leaving 20 bases between them. The CDR3 totals 17 residues.

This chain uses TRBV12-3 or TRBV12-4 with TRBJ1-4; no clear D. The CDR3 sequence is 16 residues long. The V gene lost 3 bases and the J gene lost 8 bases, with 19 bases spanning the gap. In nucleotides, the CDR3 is TGTGCCAGCAGTTTGAGTAAGGGCGGTGGTCTGGAAAAACTGTTTTTT. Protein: CASSLSKGGGLEKLFF.

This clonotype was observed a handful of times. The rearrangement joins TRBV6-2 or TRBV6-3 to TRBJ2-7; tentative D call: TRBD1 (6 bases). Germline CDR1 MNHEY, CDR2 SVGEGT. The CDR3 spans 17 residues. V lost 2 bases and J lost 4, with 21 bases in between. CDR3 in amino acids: CASSYPRGTPQRYEQYF. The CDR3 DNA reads TGTGCCAGCAGTTACCCCAGGGGAACCCCACAACGTTACGAGCAGTACTTC.

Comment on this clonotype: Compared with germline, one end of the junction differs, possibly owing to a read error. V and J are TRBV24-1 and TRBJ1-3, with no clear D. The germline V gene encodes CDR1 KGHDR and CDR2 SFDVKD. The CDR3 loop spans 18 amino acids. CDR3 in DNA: TGCGCCACCAGTGATACCCCCTCGGCACGATGCTCTGGAAACACCATATATTTT. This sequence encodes CATSDTPSARCSGNTIYF.